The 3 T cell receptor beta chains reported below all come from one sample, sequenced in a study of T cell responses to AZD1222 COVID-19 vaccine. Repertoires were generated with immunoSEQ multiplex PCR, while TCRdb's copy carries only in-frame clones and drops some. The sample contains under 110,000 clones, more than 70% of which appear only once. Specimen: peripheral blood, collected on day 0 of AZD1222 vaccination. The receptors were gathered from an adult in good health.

The CDR3 nucleotides read TGTGCCAGCAGCCAAAGCTCGGTCAATCAGCCCCAGCATTTT. This encodes CASSQSSVNQPQHF. The V gene is TRBV11-2, the J gene TRBJ1-5; D gene uncertain. V lost 5 bases, J lost 3 bases, and 11 bases lay in between. This CDR3 has 14 amino acids. The V gene's germline CDR1 is SGHAT and CDR2 FQNNGV.

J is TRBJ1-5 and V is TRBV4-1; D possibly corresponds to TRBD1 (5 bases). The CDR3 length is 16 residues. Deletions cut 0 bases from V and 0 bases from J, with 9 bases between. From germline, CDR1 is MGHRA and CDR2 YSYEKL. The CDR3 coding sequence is TGCGCCAGCAGCCAAGAAGGAGGGACTAGCAATCAGCCCCAGCATTTT. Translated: CASSQEGGTSNQPQHF.

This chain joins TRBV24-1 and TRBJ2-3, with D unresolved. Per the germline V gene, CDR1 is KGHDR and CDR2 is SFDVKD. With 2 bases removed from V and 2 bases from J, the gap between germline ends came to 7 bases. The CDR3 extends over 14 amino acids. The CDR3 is CATSDSGPTDTQYF. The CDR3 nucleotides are TGTGCCACCAGTGATTCCGGACCCACAGATACGCAGTATTTT.